This paragraph covers one T cell receptor (beta chain) sequence. Measured with immunoSEQ multiplex PCR; TCRdb has only the in-frame clones, and not every one. The sample has 140,000 to 150,000 clones; roughly 85% are singletons. These data come from a study of blood T cell repertoires in COVID-19. J gave up 5 bases and V 6 bases, and 6 bases lay outside the gene matches. The CDR3 length is 14 residues. Germline CDR1 is MDHEN and CDR2 is SYDVKM. The participants were between about 18 and 90 years old and came from 20 to 30 US areas. What was sequenced was PBMCs or T cells enriched from blood (not recorded which). The TCR was taken from a man in his forties or fifties who had recovered from COVID-19. The J gene is TRBJ2-1, the V gene TRBV28, with 8 bases identical to TRBD2. The CDR3 DNA is TGTGCCAGCAGCCTTAGCGGGATCGACAATGAGCAGTTCTTC. This sequence encodes CASSLSGIDNEQFF.